In its sample, the clone carrying this T cell receptor (beta chain) was seen a few times. Its antigen is as yet unknown. The sample is drawn from a study of human T cells and chemical hapten exposure. Findings and limits, study-wide: TCRs whose frequency exceeded 1 in 1000 remained the same following DPC sensitization.

TCRdb recomputed calls from the RACE reads with MiXCR, one row per CDR3 protein. Among about 360,000 distinct CDR3 sequences listed, approximately 5.1% were seen once. Deletions cut 3 bases from V and 3 bases from J, with 33 bases between. Germline assignment: CDR1 DFQATT and CDR2 SNEGSKA (reference sequence). CDR3 length: 21 residues. The time point denotes: patch test 1, 2 weeks after DPC sensitization. The treatment is: therapeutic diphenylcyclopropenone sensitization with weekly scalp DPC. The material sequenced was whole blood, taken in connection with sensitization to the hapten diphenylcyclopropenone (DPC). This clonotype originated in a woman aged 45-60 years with alopecia areata. Some clones in this sample may be carry-over from other donors' samples. The chain is built from TRBV20-1 and TRBJ2-4; tentatively, D is TRBD2 (10 bases). CDR3 nucleotides: TGCAGTGCTAGTCCGGGACAGGGCATGGCTAGCGGGAGTTTTCACAAAAACATTCAGTACTTC. This translates into CSASPGQGMASGSFHKNIQYF.